The 25 T cell receptor beta chains reported below all come from one sample, sequenced in a study of T cells in Graves' hyperthyroidism and ophthalmopathy. Researchers amplified the TCR beta CDR3 regions from RNA transcripts. First-round RT-PCR targeting the TCR CDR3 was performed with the HTBI primer set. Each CDR3 protein gets one entry after TCRdb re-called the multiplex PCR reads with MiXCR. This table has just over 550,000 distinct CDR3 sequences, 46% appearing once. The sequenced sample was peripheral blood or thyroid tissue (not recorded which). The receptors originated from a woman under 30 with Graves' hyperthyroidism.

This clonotype has only a few counts. The chain employs TRBV9 and TRBJ2-7; D is perhaps TRBD1 or TRBD2 (5 bases each). V lost 5 bases to trimming and J lost 5 bases, with 14 bases between them. The germline CDR1 and CDR2 sequences are SGDLS and YYNGEE. The CDR3 sequence is 13 residues long. In DNA form, the CDR3 reads TGTGCCAGCAGGGGGGTGGGGTCAAACGAGCAGTACTTC. Translated, it gives CASRGVGSNEQYF.

This clonotype has just a few counts. The rearrangement joins TRBV14 to TRBJ1-1; D gene uncertain. CDR1 and CDR2 (germline): SGHDN, FVKESK. The CDR3 totals 15 residues. Trimming left V 1 base short and J 0 bases short, with 9 bases between. In nucleotides, the CDR3 is TGTGCCAGCAGCCAAGGGGTGAACATGAACACTGAAGCTTTCTTT. Residues: CASSQGVNMNTEAFF.

In its sample, this clonotype was seen once. CDR3 residues: CASSIGDRGRGETQYF. CDR3 bases: TGTGCCAGTAGTATAGGAGACAGGGGAAGGGGGGAGACCCAGTACTTC. V is TRBV19 and J is TRBJ2-5, with 8 bases matching TRBD1. The junction had 9 bases not matched to a gene; V was cut back by 1 base and J by 5 bases. The germline V gene encodes CDR1 LNHDA and CDR2 SQIVND (reference sequence). This CDR3 spans 16 amino acids. Full variable domain (missing parts from reference TRBV19 and TRBJ2-5): DGGITQSPKYLFRKEGQNVTLSCEQNLNHDAMYWYRQDPGQGLRLIYYSQIVNDFQKGDIAEGYSVSREKKESFPLTVTSAQKNPTAFYLCASSIGDRGRGETQYFGPGTRLLVL.

The CDR3 DNA reads as TGTGCCAGCAGCACAGACAGGGGTACCACTGAAGCTTTCTTT. Translated, it gives CASSTDRGTTEAFF. The V call is TRBV9, the J call TRBJ1-1; 8 nucleotides agree with TRBD1. The trim removed 4 bases at V and 4 bases at J, leaving 6 bases unmatched. There are 14 residues in the CDR3. In germline, CDR1 is SGDLS, CDR2 YYNGEE.

As for this clonotype: One junction end does not reproduce the germline sequence, and a read error may be involved. The chain joins TRBV29-1 to TRBJ1-1; D possibly corresponds to TRBD1 (6 bases). This CDR3 is built from 9 residues. Germline CDR1 is SQVTM and CDR2 is ANQGSEA. CDR3 DNA: TGCAGCGTTAGGGCAGGGACACTCTTT. It translates to CSVRAGTLF.

CDR3 sequence (DNA): TGTGCCAGCACATGGACGGTTTATGGCTACACCTTC. Protein sequence: CASTWTVYGYTF. V and J are TRBV25-1 and TRBJ1-2; D is unclear. The V gene lost 7 bases and the J gene lost 5 bases, with 11 bases spanning the gap. Germline-derived CDR1 and CDR2 are MGHDK and SYGVNS. CDR3 length: 12 residues.

This clonotype was observed many times. The gene calls are TRBV7-9 and TRBJ1-1; D gene uncertain. V was clipped by 5 bases and J by 2 bases, with 6 bases between them. CDR1 and CDR2 from the germline V gene are SEHNR and FQNEAQ (reference sequence). The CDR3 extends over 12 amino acids. This CDR3 is CASSQDNTEAFF. The CDR3 DNA follows: TGTGCCAGCAGCCAGGATAACACTGAAGCTTTCTTT. Complete variable domain (other parts from reference TRBV7-9 and TRBJ1-1): DTGVSQNPRHKITKRGQNVTFRCDPISEHNRLYWYRQTLGQGPEFLTYFQNEAQLEKSRLLSDRFSAERPKGSFSTLEIQRTEQGDSAMYLCASSQDNTEAFFGQGTRLTVV.

Notes on this clonotype: In this CDR3 the conserved last residue, phenylalanine or tryptophan, is missing, so a read error is likely. This rearrangement joins TRBV4-1 to TRBJ1-1; D unclear. The CDR3 totals 14 residues. Deletions cut 5 bases from V and 4 bases from J, with 14 bases between. Germline-derived CDR1 and CDR2 are MGHRA and YSYEKL. The chain's CDR3 is CASSLESAGTEAFL. For the CDR3, the DNA is TGCGCCAGCAGCTTAGAATCCGCGGGCACTGAAGCTTTCCTT.

This sequence joins TRBV6-6 and TRBJ1-6; 7 nucleotides line up with TRBD1. This CDR3 comprises 15 residues. Trimming at V came to 7 bases and at J to 10 bases, leaving 13 bases not matched to a gene. Germline V gene lookup returns CDR1 MNHNY and CDR2 SVGAGI (reference sequence). The CDR3 bases are TGTGCCAGCAATCCCGACGCACTAGGGGGCTCACCCCTCCACTTT. Protein: CASNPDALGGSPLHF.

This chain joins TRBV20-1 and TRBJ2-5; 8 bases are shared with TRBD2. The germline CDR1 and CDR2 sequences are DFQATT and SNEGSKA (reference sequence). With 6 bases clipped from V and 2 bases from J, the junction kept 14 bases outside the gene matches. The CDR3 is made up of 16 amino acids. In DNA, the CDR3 is TGCAGTGCCGCTCCTAGGGGGTTAGCGGGGCAAGAGACCCAGTACTTC. Translated, it gives CSAAPRGLAGQETQYF.

This chain links TRBV29-1 with TRBJ2-7; 7 nucleotides agree with TRBD1. Germline loops: CDR1 SQVTM, CDR2 ANQGSEA. The CDR3 loop spans 12 amino acids. Germline trimming cut 8 bases from V and 3 bases from J; bases unmatched to any gene: 7. The CDR3 nucleotides are TGCAGCTCCCGGGACAGCTTCTACGAGCAGTACTTC. Protein: CSSRDSFYEQYF.

The sample holds a few counts of this clonotype. The J gene is TRBJ1-2, the V gene TRBV2; maybe TRBD1 (6 bases). The CDR3 length is 15 residues. Trimming left V 4 bases short and J 2 bases short, with 14 bases between. The germline V gene encodes CDR1 SNHLY and CDR2 FYNNEI. The CDR3 is CASSVTGLGNYGYTF. The CDR3 DNA sequence: TGTGCCAGCAGTGTCACAGGGTTGGGAAACTATGGCTACACCTTC.

The chain joins TRBV7-2 to TRBJ2-1, with no clear D. The CDR3 totals 11 residues. The V and J ends lost 2 bases and 9 bases respectively, with 5 bases between them. Germline V lookup: CDR1 SGHTA, CDR2 FQGNSA. The CDR3 spells CASSLMGEQFF. The CDR3, as DNA: TGTGCCAGCAGCTTAATGGGTGAGCAGTTCTTC.

This clonotype was seen only a few times. The chain has TRBV9 and TRBJ1-5; D gene unclear. Per germline, CDR1 SGDLS and CDR2 YYNGEE. The V end was cut by 4 bases, the J end by 6 bases, with 17 bases between. The CDR3 length is 15 residues. For the CDR3, the DNA is TGTGCCAGCAGCCTCGGCGATTATCCTGGTCAGCCCCAGCATTTT. Protein product: CASSLGDYPGQPQHF.

Concerning this clonotype: This sequence may be a read error, since a much larger clone differs from it by one base. DNA of the CDR3: TGCAGCGTTGTAGGGCAGCTCATGAACACTGAAGCTTTCTTT. This sequence encodes CSVVGQLMNTEAFF. The J gene is TRBJ1-1, the V gene TRBV29-1; D unresolved. The germline V gene encodes CDR1 SQVTM and CDR2 ANQGSEA. Trimming pared 4 bases from V and 0 bases from J, leaving 12 bases between. This CDR3 contains 14 residues.

CDR3 loop: CASSPGGPQAETQYF. In nucleotides, the CDR3 is TGTGCCAGTAGCCCTGGAGGACCTCAAGCTGAGACCCAGTACTTC. The rearrangement links TRBV19 to TRBJ2-5, with D maybe TRBD2 (5 bases). The CDR3 contains 15 residues. From germline, CDR1 is LNHDA and CDR2 SQIVND (reference sequence). Between the trimmed V and J ends, which lost 6 bases and 5 bases, there was a span of 19 bases. The full variable domain, rest sourced from reference TRBV19 and TRBJ2-5, is DGGITQSPKYLFRKEGQNVTLSCEQNLNHDAMYWYRQDPGQGLRLIYYSQIVNDFQKGDIAEGYSVSREKKESFPLTVTSAQKNPTAFYLCASSPGGPQAETQYFGPGTRLLVL.

Ten or more counts support this clonotype. The V call is TRBV20-1, the J call TRBJ2-5, with 11 nucleotides matching TRBD2. Germline V gene sequence: CDR1 DFQATT, CDR2 SNEGSKA (reference sequence). This CDR3 region has 14 residues. J lost 4 bases, V lost 4 bases, and 5 bases had no gene match. CDR3 protein: CSATDLAGGETQYF. CDR3 sequence (DNA): TGCAGTGCTACAGATCTAGCGGGAGGAGAGACCCAGTACTTC.

This clonotype has more than one count but fewer than ten. The chain recombines TRBV6-5 with TRBJ1-5; D is unclear. The CDR3 totals 13 residues. CDR1 is MNHEY, CDR2 SVGAGI, per germline. Trimming took off 9 bases at V and 3 bases at J, with 12 bases between the two ends. The CDR3 coding sequence is TGTGCCAGTGCCATCTCAGTCAATCAGCCCCAGCATTTT. This translates into CASAISVNQPQHF.

The rearrangement uses TRBV19 and TRBJ2-7; the D gene is possibly TRBD2 (5 bases). Germline assignment: CDR1 LNHDA and CDR2 SQIVND (reference sequence). Trimming stripped 7 bases from V and 5 bases from J, with 18 bases between. The CDR3 contains 14 residues. The CDR3 nucleotides are TGTGCCAGTACACAAAGAACAGACGGGGACGAGCAGTACTTC. Translation gives CASTQRTDGDEQYF.

The chain joins TRBV20-1 to TRBJ2-2, with 13 bases that match TRBD2. The V gene end was trimmed by 6 bases and the J gene end by 5 bases; junction bases not matched to a gene: 12. Germline V CDR1 and CDR2: DFQATT, SNEGSKA (reference sequence). The CDR3 has 17 amino acids. CDR3: CSATGTSGTRWTGELFF. As DNA, the CDR3 is TGCAGTGCAACCGGGACTAGCGGGACACGATGGACCGGGGAGCTGTTTTTT.

Details on this clonotype: With a much larger clone just one base away, this may be a read error. The CDR3 DNA reads as TGTGCCACCTTGACGGAATGGGGATACGAGCAGTACTTC. This translates into CATLTEWGYEQYF. The V gene is TRBV2, the J gene TRBJ2-7; D unresolved. The CDR3 length is 13 residues. V was trimmed by 10 bases and J by 4 bases, leaving 17 bases between them. Germline lookup yields CDR1 SNHLY and CDR2 FYNNEI.

This clonotype was seen repeatedly, ten times or more. The chain couples TRBV29-1 to TRBJ1-1; D is unclear. Germline assignment: CDR1 SQVTM and CDR2 ANQGSEA. V was pared by 3 bases and J by 3 bases, with 8 bases between. The CDR3 sequence is 12 residues long. In DNA form, the CDR3 reads TGCAGCGTTGAGGTCACGGACACTGAAGCTTTCTTT. Translating gives CSVEVTDTEAFF.

This rearrangement joins TRBV5-1 to TRBJ1-6; D gene uncertain. The CDR3 runs 14 residues. Germline CDR1 reads SGHRS; CDR2 reads YFSETQ. Trimming removed 1 base at V and 10 bases at J, with 12 bases between. CDR3 sequence: CASSLTAASSPLHF. CDR3 coding DNA: TGCGCCAGCAGCTTGACAGCGGCATCGTCACCCCTCCACTTT. The full variable domain, its missing parts supplied by reference TRBV5-1 and TRBJ1-6, is KAGVTQTPRYLIKTRGQQVTLSCSPISGHRSVSWYQQTPGQGLQFLFEYFSETQRNKGNFPGRFSGRQFSNSRSEMNVSTLELGDSALYLCASSLTAASSPLHFGNGTRLTVT.

This clonotype was detected only a few times. This chain connects TRBV9 to TRBJ1-2; D remains ambiguous. CDR1 SGDLS and CDR2 YYNGEE come from the germline V gene. The CDR3 runs 18 residues. V lost 4 bases to trimming and J lost 5 bases, with 27 bases between them. The CDR3 nucleotides are TGTGCCAGCAGCTCCCGCGGGCCGCATACAACCCCTTGGTATGGCTACACCTTC. Protein: CASSSRGPHTTPWYGYTF.

The chain couples TRBV2 to TRBJ2-2; D may match TRBD1 or TRBD2 (5 bases each). The germline CDR1 and CDR2 sequences are SNHLY and FYNNEI. The CDR3 is made up of 15 amino acids. The V gene lost 5 bases and the J gene lost 3 bases, with 13 bases spanning the gap. CDR3 sequence: CASSLTGPHTGELFF. Here the CDR3 DNA reads TGTGCCAGCAGTCTCACGGGGCCTCACACCGGGGAGCTGTTTTTT.